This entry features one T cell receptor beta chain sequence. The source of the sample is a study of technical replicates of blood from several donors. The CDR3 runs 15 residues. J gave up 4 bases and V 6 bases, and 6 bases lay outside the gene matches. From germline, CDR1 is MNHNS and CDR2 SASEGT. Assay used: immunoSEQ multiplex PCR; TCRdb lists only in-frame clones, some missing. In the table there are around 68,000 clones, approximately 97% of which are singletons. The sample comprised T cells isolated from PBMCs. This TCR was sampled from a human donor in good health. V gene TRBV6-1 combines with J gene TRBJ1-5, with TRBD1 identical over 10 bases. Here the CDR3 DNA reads TGTGCCAGCAGACCGGGACAGGGGATTAATCAGCCCCAGCATTTT. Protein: CASRPGQGINQPQHF.